These 31 T cell receptor beta chains originate from one sample sequenced in a study of cytomegalovirus exposure and HLA in healthy donors. PCR employed 60 Vbeta and 13 Jbeta primers. The method was immunoSEQ multiplex PCR; TCRdb's version includes in-frame clones alone and lacks a portion of them. The data hold 200,000 or so clones, with approximately 88% observed a single time. The sample was PBMCs. The receptors were gathered from a boy aged 10-17 years in good health and CMV-seronegative.

This chain uses TRBV27 with TRBJ2-6; perhaps TRBD2 as D (5 bases). The CDR3 is 17 residues long. Germline CDR1 MNHEY, CDR2 SMNVEV (reference sequence). The ends were cut back, 5 bases at V and 0 bases at J, with 14 bases in the middle. The CDR3 DNA is TGTGCCAGCAGTCCGCAGCGGACGGGCTCTGGGGCCAACGTCCTGACTTTC. Translating gives CASSPQRTGSGANVLTF.

This chain links TRBV6-1 with TRBJ1-6, with D unresolved. The CDR3 has 15 amino acids. V was pared by 4 bases and J by 7 bases, with 14 bases between. Germline lookup yields CDR1 MNHNS and CDR2 SASEGT. The CDR3 spells CASSASDIYNSPLHF. The CDR3 region has the DNA TGTGCCAGCAGTGCTTCCGACATCTACAATTCACCCCTCCACTTT.

The V and J genes are TRBV30 and TRBJ1-5, with D perhaps matching TRBD1 (6 bases). The CDR3 totals 15 residues. Germline CDR1 is GTSNPN and CDR2 is SVGIG (reference sequence). V dropped 1 base and J dropped 2 bases, with 12 bases sitting between them. The CDR3 is CAWSARGRGNQPQHF. The CDR3 coding sequence is TGTGCCTGGAGTGCCAGGGGCAGGGGCAATCAGCCCCAGCATTTT. Supplemented by reference TRBV30 and TRBJ1-5, the full variable domain reads SQTIHQWPATLVQPVGSPLSLECTVEGTSNPNLYWYRQAAGRGLQLLFYSVGIGQISSEVPQNLSASRPQDRQFILSSKKLLLSDSGFYLCAWSARGRGNQPQHFGDGTRLSIL.

This chain uses TRBV7-9 with TRBJ2-1, with 8 positions matching TRBD1. Germline V CDR1 and CDR2: SEHNR, FQNEAQ (reference sequence). This CDR3 comprises 16 residues. Trimming at V came to 7 bases and at J to 0 bases, leaving 8 bases not matched to a gene. The CDR3 DNA reads as TGTGCCAGCATGGGACAGGACGAAAACTCCTACAATGAGCAGTTCTTC. It is translated as CASMGQDENSYNEQFF.

This clone has just a few counts. The chain carries TRBV29-1 and TRBJ1-2; D possibly corresponds to TRBD1 (5 bases). CDR1 is SQVTM and CDR2 is ANQGSEA in the germline V gene. The ends were cut back, 3 bases at V and 3 bases at J, with 17 bases in the middle. CDR3 length equals 15 residues. CDR3 DNA: TGCAGCGTTGACAGCCCCAACGGGGGTCACTATGGCTACACCTTC. Protein: CSVDSPNGGHYGYTF.

The chain couples TRBV10-2 to TRBJ1-5, with 9 positions matching TRBD1. In germline, CDR1 is WSHSY, CDR2 SAAADI. Germline trimming cut 10 bases from V and 6 bases from J; bases unmatched to any gene: 13. This CDR3 region has 15 residues. This CDR3 is CATMEGQGMFQPQHF. The CDR3 nucleotides are TGCGCCACCATGGAGGGACAGGGAATGTTTCAGCCCCAGCATTTT.

CDR3 region: CASSQPLGQANTEAFF. Written as DNA, the CDR3 is TGCGCCAGCAGCCAGCCCCTGGGACAGGCAAACACTGAAGCTTTCTTT. This chain links TRBV4-1 with TRBJ1-1; 8 bases are shared with TRBD1. Germline loops: CDR1 MGHRA, CDR2 YSYEKL. The V segment lost 3 bases and the J segment 2 bases; nucleotides outside the gene matches: 8. CDR3 length: 16 residues.

The V and J genes are TRBV30 and TRBJ2-7; TRBD1 matches at 10 bases. The ends lost 2 bases at V and 2 bases at J; junction bases unmatched: 3. The CDR3 has 14 residues. Germline V gene data show CDR1 as GTSNPN and CDR2 as SVGIG (reference sequence). For the CDR3, the DNA is TGTGCCTGGAGTCCCGGGACAGGGGCCTACGAGCAGTACTTC. This codes for CAWSPGTGAYEQYF.

V usage is TRBV27 and J usage is TRBJ1-2; D is unresolved. V was cut by 6 bases and J by 4 bases, with 12 bases left in between. Germline CDR1 reads MNHEY; CDR2 reads SMNVEV (reference sequence). The CDR3 covers 13 residues. The CDR3 DNA reads TGTGCCAGCAGCCGAGCCGGGTCCTATGGCTACACCTTC. Residues: CASSRAGSYGYTF.

This CDR3 reads CASSETGRETQYF. CDR3 in DNA: TGTGCCAGCAGTGAAACCGGGAGAGAGACCCAGTACTTC. V and J are TRBV2 and TRBJ2-5; D perhaps matches TRBD2 (6 bases). Germline CDR1 is SNHLY and CDR2 is FYNNEI. V lost 2 bases to trimming and J lost 4 bases, with 8 bases between them. The CDR3 has 13 residues.

The chain joins TRBV5-4 to TRBJ2-3; TRBD2 agrees at 12 bases. The J segment lost 3 bases and the V segment lost 2 bases, leaving 7 bases of the junction unmatched. The CDR3 totals 17 residues. The V gene's germline CDR1 is SGHNT and CDR2 YYREEE (reference sequence). CDR3 DNA: TGTGCCAGCAGCTTTTCGACTAGCGGGAGAAATACAGATACGCAGTATTTT. Its translation: CASSFSTSGRNTDTQYF.

The V gene is TRBV11-2, the J gene TRBJ1-4; no clear D. The germline gives CDR1 SGHAT, CDR2 FQNNGV. The V and J ends lost 2 bases and 8 bases respectively, with 12 bases between them. The CDR3 spans 14 residues. The CDR3 protein is CASSLFSGGEKLFF. CDR3 sequence (DNA): TGTGCCAGCAGCTTATTCTCGGGAGGAGAAAAACTGTTTTTT.

The chain links TRBV10-3 to TRBJ1-1; tentatively, D is TRBD1 (5 bases). There are 16 residues in the CDR3. Deletions cut 2 bases from V and 1 base from J, with 14 bases between. Germline CDR1 and CDR2: ENHRY and SYGVKD. Here the CDR3 reads CAISEGAGLGNTEAFF. Written as DNA, the CDR3 is TGTGCCATCAGTGAGGGGGCGGGACTGGGGAACACTGAAGCTTTCTTT.

The genes are TRBV30 and TRBJ2-3; a possible D gene is TRBD2 (5 bases). V shed 3 bases and J shed 9 bases, with 13 bases lying between them. The CDR3 contains 12 residues. Germline V gives CDR1 GTSNPN, CDR2 SVGIG (reference sequence). The CDR3 nucleotides read TGTGCCTGGAGAGCCCCCGGGATCACGCAGTATTTT. Residues: CAWRAPGITQYF.

The rearrangement joins TRBV6-5 to TRBJ1-5; D possibly corresponds to TRBD1 (5 bases). Trimming pared 6 bases from V and 4 bases from J, leaving 13 bases between. The germline gives CDR1 MNHEY, CDR2 SVGAGI. This CDR3 has 14 residues. The CDR3 bases are TGTGCCAGCAGCGGAGGGGTTGGAAATCAGCCCCAGCATTTT. It yields the protein CASSGGVGNQPQHF.

This chain connects TRBV6-5 to TRBJ2-1; D unresolved. The V end was cut by 6 bases, the J end by 6 bases, with 15 bases between. Germline lookup yields CDR1 MNHEY and CDR2 SVGAGI. The CDR3 runs 14 residues. CDR3 residues: CASSRPLEGNEQFF. CDR3 sequence (DNA): TGTGCCAGCAGCCGGCCTCTAGAAGGCAATGAGCAGTTCTTC.

The chain carries TRBV9 and TRBJ2-3; TRBD1 is a possible D gene (7 bases). The CDR3 is 18 residues long. Germline loops: CDR1 SGDLS, CDR2 YYNGEE. The V end lost 0 bases, the J end lost 0 bases, and 17 bases lay between the germline ends. CDR3 amino acids: CASSVEPGGLTSTDTQYF. The CDR3 DNA follows: TGTGCCAGCAGCGTAGAACCAGGGGGGCTTACTAGCACAGATACGCAGTATTTT. Filled out from reference TRBV9 and TRBJ2-3, the complete variable domain reads DSGVTQTPKHLITATGQRVTLRCSPRSGDLSVYWYQQSLDQGLQFLIQYYNGEERAKGNILERFSAQQFPDLHSELNLSSLELGDSALYFCASSVEPGGLTSTDTQYFGPGTRLTVL.

Concerning this clone itself: Sequence at one end of the junction differs from germline and may be a read error. The chain has TRBV7-7 and TRBJ1-5; perhaps TRBD1 as D (6 bases). Germline V lookup: CDR1 SSHAT, CDR2 FNYEAQ (reference sequence). The CDR3 is 18 amino acids. The CDR3 coding sequence is TGTGCTAGCAGCCCTGACCCAGGGGTAAGGGGGAGCAATCAGCCCCAGCATTTT. This gives the protein CASSPDPGVRGSNQPQHF.

This chain connects TRBV4-1 to TRBJ1-5; D not certain. Germline loops: CDR1 MGHRA, CDR2 YSYEKL. The CDR3 sequence is 14 residues long. The germline V and J ends were trimmed by 4 bases and 8 bases, with 15 bases remaining between them. CDR3 loop: CASSPEVYVEPQHF. Here the CDR3 DNA reads TGCGCCAGCAGCCCCGAGGTCTACGTAGAGCCCCAGCATTTT.

The genes are TRBV27 and TRBJ2-2, with 7 bases aligning to TRBD2. The CDR3 is 19 residues long. V shed 2 bases and J 1 base; nucleotides not matched to a gene: 13. Germline V gene lookup returns CDR1 MNHEY and CDR2 SMNVEV (reference sequence). The CDR3 DNA follows: TGTGCCAGCAGTTTAAACGAGTTGCGGGGGACCCAGAACACCGGGGAGCTGTTTTTT. Translated: CASSLNELRGTQNTGELFF.

The chain links TRBV9 to TRBJ2-1, with 8 bases lining up with TRBD2. Germline lookup yields CDR1 SGDLS and CDR2 YYNGEE. The J segment lost 1 base and the V segment lost 0 bases, leaving 3 bases of the junction unmatched. The CDR3 spans 16 residues. The DNA of the CDR3 is TGTGCCAGCAGCGTAGCGGGGGGGCTTTCCTACAATGAGCAGTTCTTC. Its translation is CASSVAGGLSYNEQFF.

This clone was detected once. This chain uses TRBV5-1 with TRBJ1-2; 8 bases are a match to TRBD1. Germline V gene lookup returns CDR1 SGHRS and CDR2 YFSETQ. The CDR3 totals 19 residues. The V gene end was trimmed by 0 bases and the J gene end by 6 bases; junction bases not matched to a gene: 19. The CDR3 DNA reads as TGCGCCAGCAGCTTGGGGACAGGGTTAGAGAAAATTACGGTGAATGGCTACACCTTC. It specifies CASSLGTGLEKITVNGYTF.

This clone was found a few times. The chain links TRBV10-3 to TRBJ2-2, with 8 bases identical to TRBD1. The ends lost 4 bases at V and 3 bases at J; junction bases unmatched: 4. Germline V lookup: CDR1 ENHRY, CDR2 SYGVKD. CDR3 size: 15 residues. Written as DNA, the CDR3 is TGTGCCATCAGTGGCAGGGGGCCGGACACCGGGGAGCTGTTTTTT. Translating gives CAISGRGPDTGELFF.

V is TRBV7-9 and J is TRBJ2-7, with a weak D call TRBD1 (6 bases). With 6 bases removed from V and 2 bases from J, the gap between germline ends came to 11 bases. The CDR3 length is 13 residues. From germline, CDR1 is SEHNR and CDR2 FQNEAQ (reference sequence). DNA of the CDR3: TGTGCCAGCAGTCGGGACACAGCCTACGAGCAGTACTTC. The encoded protein is CASSRDTAYEQYF.

The chain has TRBV4-3 and TRBJ2-7, with TRBD1 matching over 8 bases. This CDR3 spans 15 amino acids. Germline V gives CDR1 LGHNA, CDR2 YSLEER. The V and J ends lost 4 bases and 3 bases, in that order; junction bases with no gene match: 8. CDR3 in DNA: TGCGCCAGCAGCCGCGCCCGGGACAGGTACTACGAGCAGTACTTC. This sequence encodes CASSRARDRYYEQYF.

CDR3 in amino acids: CASTPGDTQYF. The CDR3 DNA is TGCGCCAGCACTCCAGGAGATACGCAGTATTTT. The chain joins TRBV10-2 to TRBJ2-3; D gene unclear. CDR1 is WSHSY and CDR2 is SAAADI in the germline V gene. The CDR3 is 11 residues long. V was clipped by 7 bases and J by 5 bases, with 7 bases between them.

The CDR3 loop reads CASNNFLSTDTQYF. In DNA form, the CDR3 reads TGTGCCAGCAATAATTTCTTGAGCACAGATACGCAGTATTTT. The chain links TRBV2 to TRBJ2-3, with no clear D. The V and J ends lost 7 bases and 0 bases respectively, with 11 bases between them. The CDR3 length is 14 residues. Germline V CDR1 and CDR2: SNHLY, FYNNEI.

V gene TRBV28 combines with J gene TRBJ1-2, with D perhaps TRBD1 (6 bases). Germline lookup yields CDR1 MDHEN and CDR2 SYDVKM. The CDR3 extends over 14 amino acids. The CDR3 DNA reads as TGTGCGATCATGGGAGGGGGGGTTAACTATGGCTACACCTTC. This sequence encodes CAIMGGGVNYGYTF.

The chain links TRBV6-1 to TRBJ2-7; maybe TRBD1 (6 bases). Per the germline V gene, CDR1 is MNHNS and CDR2 is SASEGT. This CDR3 spans 13 amino acids. With 6 bases removed from V and 0 bases from J, the gap between germline ends came to 9 bases. CDR3 sequence (DNA): TGTGCCAGCAGGGACAGCCTCTCCTACGAGCAGTACTTC. Translation: CASRDSLSYEQYF.

The chain uses TRBV6-6 and TRBJ2-7, with D tentatively TRBD1 (6 bases). The CDR3 is 12 residues long. CDR1 MNHNY and CDR2 SVGAGI come from the germline V gene (reference sequence). Trimming removed 6 bases from V and 12 bases from J, with 18 bases in between. In DNA form, the CDR3 reads TGTGCCAGCAGCGGGACCGGACAGCTCCTGTACTTC. Translation gives CASSGTGQLLYF.

V gene TRBV5-6 combines with J gene TRBJ1-5; D is perhaps TRBD1 (5 bases). The V end was cut by 4 bases, the J end by 3 bases, with 23 bases between. Per the germline V gene, CDR1 is SGHDT and CDR2 is YYEEEE. This CDR3 is built from 18 residues. The CDR3 reads CASSTNFGQGSYNQPQHF. CDR3 bases: TGTGCCAGCAGCACCAATTTTGGGCAGGGAAGTTACAATCAGCCCCAGCATTTT.